A single sample gave rise to the 9 T cell receptor beta chains below, sequenced in a study of blood T cell repertoires in COVID-19. Profiling relied on immunoSEQ multiplex PCR, and the TCRdb table lists in-frame clones only, not all of them. The sample holds 200,000 to 300,000 clones, nearly 95% seen once. The specimen sequenced was peripheral blood. The receptors stem from a man aged 30 to 39 with COVID-19, enrolled during active disease.

The chain couples TRBV6-1 to TRBJ1-1; a weak D match, TRBD1 (5 bases). The CDR3 totals 13 residues. V was shortened by 3 bases and J by 6 bases, with 11 bases between the two germline ends. CDR1 is MNHNS, CDR2 SASEGT, per germline. The CDR3 sequence is CASSEGLRAEAFF. CDR3 bases: TGTGCCAGCAGTGAGGGACTCCGCGCTGAAGCTTTCTTT.

A few counts support this clone. This CDR3 reads CASSRGGAETQYF. CDR3 nucleotide sequence: TGCGCCAGCAGCCGCGGGGGGGCGGAGACCCAGTACTTC. The rearrangement joins TRBV4-1 to TRBJ2-5; 9 nucleotides agree with TRBD2. This CDR3 has 13 amino acids. Germline CDR1 reads MGHRA; CDR2 reads YSYEKL. V lost 4 bases, J lost 5 bases, and 2 bases stayed unmatched.

This chain uses TRBV9 with TRBJ2-6, with 12 bases aligning to TRBD2. CDR1 is SGDLS, CDR2 YYNGEE, per germline. After removal of 3 bases from V and 0 bases from J, the junction contained 7 bases not matched to a gene. The CDR3 runs 19 residues. The CDR3 region has the DNA TGTGCCAGCAGCGAGACTAGCGGGGGCTATTACTCTGGGGCCAACGTCCTGACTTTC. Translation gives CASSETSGGYYSGANVLTF.

The rearrangement links TRBV12-3 or TRBV12-4 to TRBJ2-7, with unresolved D. The V and J ends lost 5 bases and 3 bases respectively, with 5 bases between them. This CDR3 is 11 amino acids long. As DNA, the CDR3 is TGTGCCAGCAGTCCGGGCTACGAGCAGTACTTC. Protein sequence: CASSPGYEQYF.

V is TRBV12-3 or TRBV12-4 and J is TRBJ1-1; tentative D call: TRBD1 (6 bases). The CDR3 loop spans 11 amino acids. Trimming removed 3 bases from V and 10 bases from J, with 9 bases in between. The CDR3 loop is CASSLGAGAFF. The CDR3 DNA reads as TGTGCCAGCAGTTTGGGGGCGGGAGCTTTCTTT.

The chain recombines TRBV5-4 with TRBJ2-1, with TRBD1 matching over 9 bases. This CDR3 spans 14 amino acids. V shed 4 bases and J 9 bases; nucleotides not matched to a gene: 8. From germline, CDR1 is SGHNT and CDR2 YYREEE (reference sequence). CDR3 sequence (DNA): TGTGCCAGCAGCATCGGACAGGGGTCCGGTGAGCAGTTCTTC. This codes for CASSIGQGSGEQFF.

This sequence joins TRBV4-1 and TRBJ2-7; D may be TRBD1 (6 bases). Germline loops: CDR1 MGHRA, CDR2 YSYEKL. Trimming cost V 4 bases and J 2 bases, with 21 bases left between them. The CDR3 is 17 amino acids. CDR3 DNA sequence: TGCGCCAGCAGCCCAGGGACACGTGGCTACAGCGCCTACGAGCAGTACTTC. Translating it yields CASSPGTRGYSAYEQYF.

The chain is built from TRBV30 and TRBJ1-6; 8 nucleotides align to TRBD1. The CDR3 loop spans 13 amino acids. Unmatched junction bases numbered 4, after V lost 2 bases and J lost 10 bases. Germline V lookup: CDR1 GTSNPN, CDR2 SVGIG (reference sequence). CDR3 region: CAWSPTGGSPLHF. CDR3 DNA sequence: TGTGCCTGGAGTCCCACAGGGGGATCACCCCTCCACTTT. The variable domain in full, with the rest retrieved from reference TRBV30 and TRBJ1-6, is SQTIHQWPATLVQPVGSPLSLECTVEGTSNPNLYWYRQAAGRGLQLLFYSVGIGQISSEVPQNLSASRPQDRQFILSSKKLLLSDSGFYLCAWSPTGGSPLHFGNGTRLTVT.

The chain joins TRBV19 to TRBJ1-4, with a weak D call TRBD1 (5 bases). The ends were cut back, 3 bases at V and 0 bases at J, with 11 bases in the middle. Looked up from germline, CDR1 is LNHDA and CDR2 is SQIVND (reference sequence). This CDR3 has 16 residues. Here the CDR3 DNA reads TGTGCCAGTAGTATTCTCCGGGGGGCAACTAATGAAAAACTGTTTTTT. Protein sequence: CASSILRGATNEKLFF.